The 5 T cell receptor beta chains below come from one sample, sequenced in a study of Graves' ophthalmopathy and Graves' hyperthyroidism. RNA transcripts were the template, and TCR beta CDR3 regions were amplified from them. After a first-round RT-PCR with HTBI primers, a second-round multiplex PCR was run. TCRdb analysed the multiplex PCR reads with MiXCR anew, one entry per CDR3 protein. The sample has about 590,000 distinct CDR3 sequences, about two fifths seen once. Sequenced input: peripheral blood or thyroid tissue (not recorded which). These TCRs come from an adult man with Graves' hyperthyroidism.

The V and J genes are TRBV2 and TRBJ1-5; TRBD1 agrees at 8 bases. Unmatched junction bases numbered 12, after V lost 6 bases and J lost 14 bases. The CDR3 sequence is 13 residues long. CDR1 is SNHLY, CDR2 FYNNEI, per germline. The CDR3, as DNA: TGTGCCAGCAGCCGACAGGGGACGCGCTACGAGCATTTT. Translated, it gives CASSRQGTRYEHF.

The chain couples TRBV10-3 to TRBJ1-1; D remains unclear. This CDR3 comprises 12 residues. Between the trimmed V and J ends, which lost 4 bases and 5 bases, there was a span of 8 bases. CDR1 is ENHRY and CDR2 is SYGVKD in the germline V gene. The CDR3 DNA reads as TGTGCCATCAGTGCAAAAGGGACTGAAGCTTTCTTT. Its translation is CAISAKGTEAFF.

The gene calls are TRBV7-9 and TRBJ1-2; 8 nucleotides agree with TRBD1. This CDR3 spans 14 amino acids. CDR1 SEHNR and CDR2 FQNEAQ come from the germline V gene (reference sequence). The junction had 8 bases not matched to a gene; V was cut back by 5 bases and J by 6 bases. CDR3 sequence (DNA): TGTGCCAGCAGCCATCGGGACAGGAAAGATGGCTACACCTTC. The encoded protein is CASSHRDRKDGYTF.

This clonotype was picked up a small number of times. The chain is built from TRBV27 and TRBJ1-5, with a tentative D call TRBD1 (5 bases). V was trimmed by 2 bases and J by 3 bases, leaving 11 bases between them. Germline assignment: CDR1 MNHEY and CDR2 SMNVEV (reference sequence). The CDR3 covers 15 residues. The CDR3 loop is CASSLKSGFNQPQHF. CDR3 coding DNA: TGTGCCAGCAGTTTAAAGTCAGGGTTCAATCAGCCCCAGCATTTT.

This clonotype was observed at least ten times. The J gene is TRBJ2-2, the V gene TRBV4-1; 9 positions match TRBD2. Trimming took 3 bases from V and 3 from J; bases not matched to a gene: 5. CDR1 is MGHRA and CDR2 is YSYEKL in the germline V gene. The CDR3 contains 16 residues. The CDR3 bases are TGCGCCAGCAGCCAGTGGACTAGCGTGGACACCGGGGAGCTGTTTTTT. This codes for CASSQWTSVDTGELFF.